Given below is one T cell receptor (beta chain) in context. These data belong to a study of blood T cell repertoires in COVID-19. Across the whole study: Spain, Italy and the United States supplied samples that represented acute and convalescent COVID-19. PBMCs, B-cell-depleted T cells, or T cells were the source of the cDNA or gDNA that made up the material.

Germline V lookup: CDR1 SGHTA, CDR2 FQGNSA. The V and J ends lost 0 bases and 4 bases respectively, with 9 bases between them. The CDR3 is 14 residues long. Original processing notes: Estimation of nucleated cell counts relied on the amplification of reference gene primers. The data were produced by immunoSEQ multiplex PCR, yet TCRdb's version contains in-frame clones alone and is incomplete. From that table come the V and J calls and clone size; the DNA was used to work out D and trimming. The sample lists about 140,000 clones; approximately 90% were seen once. The material sequenced was peripheral blood. This clonotype was obtained from a human donor in a cohort sampled during active COVID-19. This chain uses TRBV7-2 with TRBJ1-2, with D possibly TRBD1 on 5 matching bases. The CDR3 DNA reads TGTGCCAGCAGCTTAGCTAGCAGGGCCTATGGCTACACCTTC. This codes for CASSLASRAYGYTF.